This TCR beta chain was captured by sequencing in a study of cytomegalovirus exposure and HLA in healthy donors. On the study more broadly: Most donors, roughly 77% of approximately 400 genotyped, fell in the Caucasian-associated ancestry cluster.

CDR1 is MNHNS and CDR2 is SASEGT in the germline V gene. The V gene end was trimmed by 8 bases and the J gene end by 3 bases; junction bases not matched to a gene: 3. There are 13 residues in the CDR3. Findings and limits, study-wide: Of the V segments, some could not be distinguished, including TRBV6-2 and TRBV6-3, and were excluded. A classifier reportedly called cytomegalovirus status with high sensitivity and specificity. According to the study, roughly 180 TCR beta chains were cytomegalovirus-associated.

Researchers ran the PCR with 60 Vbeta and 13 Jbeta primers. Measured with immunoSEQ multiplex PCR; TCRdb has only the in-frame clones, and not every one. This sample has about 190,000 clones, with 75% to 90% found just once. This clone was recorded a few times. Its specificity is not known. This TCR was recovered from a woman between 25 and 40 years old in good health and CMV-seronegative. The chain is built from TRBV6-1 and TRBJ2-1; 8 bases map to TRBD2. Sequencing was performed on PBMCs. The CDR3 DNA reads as TGTGCCAGCTGGCGGGGGGTCTACAATGAGCAGTTCTTC. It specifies CASWRGVYNEQFF.